This T cell receptor beta chain stems from a study of T cell repertoires in cytomegalovirus infection. Findings and caveats of the study: Totalled public TCR beta family frequency picked out people who carried CMV plus the relevant HLA. Dominating the ex vivo response were TCR beta clonotypes that were CMV-specific and HLA-C-restricted.

TCRdb recomputed calls from the reads with MiXCR, one row per CDR3 protein. Among about 310,000 distinct CDR3 sequences listed, about a sixth were seen once. In this sample, this clonotype turned up many times. Its antigen is unidentified. The ends were cut back, 5 bases at V and 0 bases at J, with 17 bases in the middle. Per the germline V gene, CDR1 is SGHVS and CDR2 is FNYEAQ. This CDR3 has 16 amino acids. This chain links TRBV7-6 with TRBJ2-7; D perhaps matches TRBD2 (6 bases). Sequenced: PBMCs. The receptor was isolated from a human donor in good health (CMV status not recorded). Some clones in this sample may be carry-over from other donors' samples. CDR3 residues: CASSPRHVGSSYEQYF. The CDR3 DNA reads as TGTGCCAGCAGCCCCCGACATGTCGGGAGCTCCTACGAGCAGTACTTC.